This TCR beta chain was retrieved from a study of cytomegalovirus exposure and HLA in healthy donors. Whole-study context: HLA-typed donors were the source of about 85 million unique TCRs, which an early data release held.

For this clone: Its cognate antigen is unknown.

Use of 60 Vbeta and 13 Jbeta primers characterized the PCR. The data were produced by immunoSEQ multiplex PCR, yet TCRdb's version contains in-frame clones alone and is incomplete. Of 120,000 to 150,000 clones listed, nearly 80% are singletons. Regarding the study as a whole: Productive status was seen about 90% or about 30% of the time for most TCR beta V segments in an earlier analysis.

When sampled, the donors appeared nominally healthy, though they likely had unrecorded immune exposures. The J segment lost 12 bases and the V segment lost 4 bases, leaving 13 bases of the junction unmatched. The CDR3 has 14 residues. In germline, CDR1 is SGHTS, CDR2 YDEGEE. The sample taken for sequencing was PBMCs. This sequence was found in a man aged 35 to 55 in good health and CMV-seropositive. This chain links TRBV5-8 with TRBJ2-1; 7 bases agree with TRBD2. The CDR3 here is CASSANAAGVGQFF. As DNA, the CDR3 is TGTGCCAGCAGCGCGAACGCGGCGGGAGTAGGGCAGTTCTTC.